A selection of T cell receptor beta chains follows, all from one sample in a study of cytomegalovirus exposure and HLA in healthy donors. Clones were read by immunoSEQ multiplex PCR, and TCRdb kept only the in-frame ones, dropping some. The sample holds 60,000 to 95,000 clones, around 80% seen once. The material sequenced was PBMCs. These receptors originate from a man in his 70s in good health and CMV-seropositive. Each CDR3 is given with its conserved first and last residue. A D gene is named only where the DNA matches it firmly. Only some rows state a clone size, as once, few, many or a class for expanded clones.

TRBJ1-2	-	-	TRBV28	CASSSQGRENGYTF	TGTGCCAGCAGTTCTCAGGGGAGAGAAAATGGCTACACCTTC
TRBJ2-7	-	TRBD1	TRBV14	CASSHRDRRFYEQYF	TGTGCCAGCAGCCACCGGGACAGGCGGTTCTACGAGCAGTACTTC
TRBJ2-6	-	-	TRBV10-2	CASSEGLSGANVLTF	TGCGCCAGCAGTGAGGGGCTCTCTGGGGCCAACGTCCTGACTTTC
TRBJ2-7	once	TRBD1	TRBV10-1	CASSPGQGGSYEQYF	TGCGCCAGCAGCCCGGGACAGGGGGGGTCCTACGAGCAGTACTTC
TRBJ2-7	-	-	TRBV6-4	CASSDIWERYEQYF	TGTGCCAGCAGTGACATCTGGGAGCGGTACGAGCAGTACTTC
TRBJ2-7	-	-	TRBV7-2	CASSFLALGEQYF	TGTGCCAGCAGCTTTCTAGCGTTGGGTGAGCAGTACTTC
TRBJ2-2	-	TRBD2	TRBV10-3	CAISESSQLAGNTGELFF	TGTGCCATCAGTGAGTCGTCACAACTAGCGGGGAACACCGGGGAGCTGTTTTTT
TRBJ2-3	-	TRBD2	TRBV5-1	CASSLYTSGGPGFTDTQYF	TGCGCCAGCAGCTTGTATACTAGCGGGGGGCCCGGTTTCACAGATACGCAGTATTTT
TRBJ1-1	-	TRBD1	TRBV19	CASSRGDRASEAFF	TGTGCCAGTAGTAGGGGGGACAGGGCTTCTGAAGCTTTCTTT
TRBJ1-5	-	-	TRBV7-2	CASSFWGDSNQPQHF	TGTGCCAGCAGTTTTTGGGGCGATAGCAATCAGCCCCAGCATTTT
TRBJ2-7	-	-	TRBV29-1	CSVAPLAGYEQYF	TGCAGCGTTGCCCCGCTTGCGGGCTACGAGCAGTACTTC
TRBJ1-2	-	TRBD1	TRBV11-2	CASSSGTGGTYGYTF	TGTGCCAGCAGCTCGGGGACAGGGGGCACCTATGGCTACACCTTC
TRBJ1-2	-	-	TRBV28	CASSLDNYGYTF	TGTGCCAGCAGCCTAGACAACTATGGCTACACCTTC
TRBJ1-1	-	-	TRBV11-2	CASSLEGGNTEAFF	TGTGCCAGCAGCTTAGAAGGGGGGAACACTGAAGCTTTCTTT
TRBJ1-2	-	TRBD1	TRBV28	CASTGTARYGYTF	TGTGCCAGCACTGGGACAGCCCGATATGGCTACACCTTC
TRBJ1-5	-	TRBD1	TRBV30	CAWRGQGRGHQPQHF	TGTGCCTGGAGAGGACAGGGAAGAGGGCATCAGCCCCAGCATTTT
TRBJ1-6	-	-	TRBV27	CASRTLDRWNSPLHF	TGTGCCAGCAGAACACTAGATCGGTGGAATTCACCCCTCCACTTT
TRBJ2-7	-	-	TRBV6-4	CASSLGDEQYF	TGTGCCAGCAGCCTCGGGGACGAGCAGTACTTC
TRBJ2-2	-	TRBD2	TRBV30	CAAKRDYNTGELFF	TGTGCCGCCAAGAGGGACTACAACACCGGGGAGCTGTTTTTT
TRBJ2-6	-	-	TRBV7-9	CASSRGAGDGANVLTF	TGTGCCAGCAGTCGGGGGGCAGGGGACGGGGCCAACGTCCTGACTTTC
TRBJ2-7	few	-	TRBV5-1	CASSPTGNSYEQYF	TGCGCCAGCAGCCCGACGGGGAACTCCTACGAGCAGTACTTC